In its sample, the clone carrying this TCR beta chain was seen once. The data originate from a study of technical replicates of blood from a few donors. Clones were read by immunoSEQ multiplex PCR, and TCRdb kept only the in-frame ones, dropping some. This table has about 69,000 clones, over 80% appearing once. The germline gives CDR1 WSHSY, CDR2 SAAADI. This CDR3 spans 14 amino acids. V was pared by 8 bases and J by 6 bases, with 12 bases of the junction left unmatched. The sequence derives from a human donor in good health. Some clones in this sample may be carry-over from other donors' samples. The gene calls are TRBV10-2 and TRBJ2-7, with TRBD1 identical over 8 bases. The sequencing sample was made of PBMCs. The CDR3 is CASSSQGQVGEQYF. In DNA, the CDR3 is TGCGCCAGCTCGAGCCAGGGACAGGTGGGCGAGCAGTACTTC.